These 24 T cell receptor beta chains share one sample of origin, sequenced in a study of blood T cell repertoires in COVID-19. Sequencing was performed with immunoSEQ multiplex PCR; in TCRdb, only in-frame clones are kept and a portion is missing. The sample consists of over 200,000 clones, more than 85% of them appearing once. Sequenced material: peripheral blood. These receptors all come from a person aged 18 to 30 with COVID-19, enrolled during active disease.

The V and J genes are TRBV11-3 and TRBJ2-2, with D hard to call. The CDR3 runs to 14 residues. Trimming left V 4 bases short and J 1 base short, with 7 bases between. Germline CDR1 SGHNT, CDR2 YENEEA. The DNA for the CDR3 is TGTGCCAGCAGCTCCCCAGGGAACACCGGGGAGCTGTTTTTT. Encoded protein: CASSSPGNTGELFF.

The rearrangement uses TRBV24-1 and TRBJ2-2; D ambiguous. The CDR3 covers 15 residues. V lost 3 bases and J 6 bases, leaving 13 bases between the germline ends. Germline CDR1 KGHDR, CDR2 SFDVKD. CDR3 DNA: TGTGCCACCAGTGATAACGACTTACCGCCCGGGGAGCTGTTTTTT. It yields the protein CATSDNDLPPGELFF.

CDR3 protein: CASSPQGKFRDTQYF. Here the CDR3 DNA reads TGTGCCAGCAGCCCGCAGGGGAAATTCCGTGATACGCAGTATTTT. The chain recombines TRBV7-2 with TRBJ2-3; possible D gene TRBD1, 6 bases. The CDR3 runs to 15 residues. With 5 bases removed from V and 6 bases from J, the gap between germline ends came to 18 bases. The germline gives CDR1 SGHTA, CDR2 FQGNSA.

The rearrangement links TRBV28 to TRBJ1-6, with 8 nucleotides matching TRBD1. The CDR3 spans 16 residues. Trimming removed 3 bases from V and 15 bases from J; junction bases left unmatched: 16. The germline V gene has CDR1 MDHEN and CDR2 SYDVKM. Here the CDR3 DNA reads TGTGCCAGCAGTTTTAGGGGACAGGCTGCCGGGGGACTCCTCCACTTT. Amino acids: CASSFRGQAAGGLLHF.

The V and J genes are TRBV12-3 or TRBV12-4 and TRBJ1-3, with a weak D call TRBD1 (5 bases). This CDR3 is 13 amino acids long. V was shortened by 5 bases and J by 2 bases, with 7 bases between the two germline ends. The CDR3 loop reads CASSQGPGNTIYF. CDR3 DNA: TGTGCCAGCAGTCAGGGTCCTGGAAACACCATATATTTT.

This chain uses TRBV5-1 with TRBJ2-2; 9 bases match TRBD2. In germline, CDR1 is SGHRS, CDR2 YFSETQ. The CDR3 length is 17 residues. The ends lost 3 bases at V and 1 base at J; junction bases unmatched: 7. CDR3 sequence: CASSWGASGMNTGELFF. In nucleotides, the CDR3 is TGCGCCAGCAGCTGGGGGGCTAGCGGGATGAACACCGGGGAGCTGTTTTTT.

V gene TRBV27 combines with J gene TRBJ2-2; D is ambiguous. The length of the CDR3 is 15 residues. Germline loops: CDR1 MNHEY, CDR2 SMNVEV (reference sequence). Trimming shortened V by 7 bases and J by 6 bases, and 18 bases separated the two germline ends. DNA of the CDR3: TGTGCCAGCACCCTGAGCCAGGTCGACGCCGGGGAGCTGTTTTTT. Translated: CASTLSQVDAGELFF.

This chain connects TRBV7-9 to TRBJ2-1, with 8 bases matching TRBD1. V lost 2 bases, J lost 5 bases, and 8 bases stayed unmatched. The CDR3 spans 16 residues. The V gene's germline CDR1 is SEHNR and CDR2 FQNEAQ (reference sequence). CDR3 residues: CASSLSAMTGDNEQFF. The CDR3 nucleotides read TGTGCCAGCAGCTTAAGTGCGATGACAGGGGACAATGAGCAGTTCTTC.

V and J are TRBV13 and TRBJ2-2; weak D call: TRBD2 (5 bases). With 7 bases removed from V and 5 bases from J, the gap between germline ends came to 14 bases. CDR3 length equals 14 residues. Per the germline V gene, CDR1 is PRHDT and CDR2 is FYEKMQ (reference sequence). This CDR3 is CASTSLRGTGELFF. The CDR3 nucleotides are TGTGCCAGCACTTCCCTAAGAGGGACCGGGGAGCTGTTTTTT. Full variable domain (rest looked up from reference TRBV13 and TRBJ2-2): AAGVIQSPRHLIKEKRETATLKCYPIPRHDTVYWYQQGPGQDPQFLISFYEKMQSDKGSIPDRFSAQQFSDYHSELNMSSLELGDSALYFCASTSLRGTGELFFGEGSRLTVL.

This clone showed up just once. The rearrangement links TRBV5-6 to TRBJ1-2; a weak D match, TRBD1 (5 bases). V was shortened by 0 bases and J by 8 bases, with 11 bases between the two germline ends. The CDR3 length is 13 residues. Germline values: CDR1 SGHDT, CDR2 YYEEEE. CDR3: CASSLVGAEGYTF. CDR3 DNA: TGTGCCAGCAGCTTGGTAGGGGCCGAGGGCTACACCTTC. Based on the CDR3 plus reference TRBV5-6 and TRBJ1-2, the full variable domain is DAGVTQSPTHLIKTRGQQVTLRCSPKSGHDTVSWYQQALGQGPQFIFQYYEEEERQRGNFPDRFSGHQFPNYSSELNVNALLLGDSALYLCASSLVGAEGYTFGSGTRLTVV.

The chain joins TRBV24-1 to TRBJ2-3; D is perhaps TRBD1 (6 bases). V lost 4 bases, J lost 2 bases, and 12 bases lay in between. This CDR3 is 15 amino acids long. Germline V gives CDR1 KGHDR, CDR2 SFDVKD. The CDR3 sequence: CATSELTGFTDTQYF. In DNA, the CDR3 is TGTGCCACCAGTGAACTCACAGGGTTCACAGATACGCAGTATTTT.

This clone came up a few times. The chain has TRBV10-1 and TRBJ2-5; 8 nucleotides agree with TRBD1. This CDR3 has 13 residues. Germline V gene sequence: CDR1 WNHNN, CDR2 SYGVQD (reference sequence). Germline trimming cut 2 bases from V and 5 bases from J; bases unmatched to any gene: 1. For the CDR3, the DNA is TGCGCCAGCAGTGAGACAGGGGGGGAGACCCAGTACTTC. It codes for CASSETGGETQYF.

V usage is TRBV5-4 and J usage is TRBJ2-5; 13 bases map to TRBD2. Trimming removed 1 base from V and 3 bases from J; junction bases left unmatched: 3. CDR1 and CDR2 from the germline V gene are SGHNT and YYREEE (reference sequence). The CDR3 contains 16 residues. CDR3: CASSLLGLAGEETQYF. CDR3 nucleotides: TGTGCCAGCAGCTTGCTCGGACTAGCGGGAGAAGAGACCCAGTACTTC. The variable domain in full, completed from reference TRBV5-4 and TRBJ2-5, reads ETGVTQSPTHLIKTRGQQVTLRCSSQSGHNTVSWYQQALGQGPQFIFQYYREEENGRGNFPPRFSGLQFPNYSSELNVNALELDDSALYLCASSLLGLAGEETQYFGPGTRLLVL.

This sequence joins TRBV7-2 and TRBJ1-3, with D hard to call. The length of the CDR3 is 15 residues. With 6 bases removed from V and 0 bases from J, the gap between germline ends came to 12 bases. Germline V CDR1 and CDR2: SGHTA, FQGNSA. Written as DNA, the CDR3 is TGTGCCAGCAGACCGACGGGAGTCTCTGGAAACACCATATATTTT. Translation gives CASRPTGVSGNTIYF.

This clone has a single count. The chain links TRBV2 to TRBJ1-2; unclear D gene. Germline V gene data show CDR1 as SNHLY and CDR2 as FYNNEI. There are 12 residues in the CDR3. V was shortened by 4 bases and J by 8 bases, with 11 bases between the two germline ends. The CDR3 DNA reads TGTGCCAGCAGTGGACCGTCCGGGGGCTACACCTTC. Translated, it gives CASSGPSGGYTF.

The CDR3 region is CASSRGQGVGYTF. CDR3 bases: TGCGCCAGCAGCCGCGGACAGGGGGTTGGCTACACCTTC. This rearrangement joins TRBV4-1 to TRBJ1-2; TRBD1 matches at 10 bases. Losses at the gene ends were 4 bases for V and 7 bases for J; bases not matched to a gene: 3. Germline V lookup: CDR1 MGHRA, CDR2 YSYEKL. The CDR3 runs 13 residues.

The chain combines TRBV5-8 with TRBJ1-4, with TRBD1 as a possible D gene (5 bases). Trimming removed 0 bases from V and 5 bases from J, with 8 bases in between. In germline, CDR1 is SGHTS, CDR2 YDEGEE. CDR3 length equals 14 residues. The DNA of the CDR3 is TGTGCCAGCAGCTTGGGACAGATAAATGAAAAACTGTTTTTT. Residues: CASSLGQINEKLFF.

The chain couples TRBV29-1 to TRBJ2-1, with TRBD2 as a possible D gene (6 bases). Trimming removed 0 bases from V and 3 bases from J, with 12 bases in between. CDR1 SQVTM and CDR2 ANQGSEA come from the germline V gene. The CDR3 contains 15 residues. CDR3 sequence (DNA): TGCAGCGTTGAAGACGGCGGGGCAGACTACAATGAGCAGTTCTTC. Protein: CSVEDGGADYNEQFF.

Only one count was recorded for this clone. In the same sample, other DNA sequences code for this CDR3. The V call is TRBV6-2 or TRBV6-3, the J call TRBJ2-7; tentative D call: TRBD2 (5 bases). This CDR3 contains 11 residues. V lost 6 bases and J lost 7, with 10 bases in between. In germline, CDR1 is MNHEY, CDR2 SVGEGT. CDR3 region: CASSPRGEQYF. Written as DNA, the CDR3 is TGTGCCAGCAGCCCCCGGGGTGAGCAGTACTTC.

This sequence joins TRBV5-6 and TRBJ2-5; no clear D. The CDR3 runs 13 residues. Germline loops: CDR1 SGHDT, CDR2 YYEEEE. Trimming cost V 0 bases and J 3 bases, with 6 bases left between them. CDR3 sequence (DNA): TGTGCCAGCAGCTTGGTGGCAGAAGAGACCCAGTACTTC. It encodes CASSLVAEETQYF. Variable domain in full (rest from reference TRBV5-6 and TRBJ2-5): DAGVTQSPTHLIKTRGQQVTLRCSPKSGHDTVSWYQQALGQGPQFIFQYYEEEERQRGNFPDRFSGHQFPNYSSELNVNALLLGDSALYLCASSLVAEETQYFGPGTRLLVL.

The V and J genes are TRBV24-1 and TRBJ2-2, with 12 positions matching TRBD1. The CDR3 has 16 amino acids. Germline V gives CDR1 KGHDR, CDR2 SFDVKD. Trimming removed 3 bases from V and 7 bases from J; junction bases left unmatched: 5. CDR3: CATSDPGTGGHGELFF. DNA of the CDR3: TGTGCCACCAGTGATCCTGGGACAGGGGGCCACGGGGAGCTGTTTTTT.

The chain combines TRBV4-1 with TRBJ1-6; D might be TRBD1 (6 bases). Germline V gives CDR1 MGHRA, CDR2 YSYEKL. The CDR3 totals 13 residues. With 8 bases removed from V and 11 bases from J, the gap between germline ends came to 16 bases. CDR3 bases: TGCGCCAGCTCCCAGGGAAGGGGGACACCCCTCCACTTT. Translating it yields CASSQGRGTPLHF.

The chain has TRBV7-2 and TRBJ2-7; D call uncertain. V dropped 5 bases and J dropped 4 bases, with 12 bases sitting between them. Germline V gene lookup returns CDR1 SGHTA and CDR2 FQGNSA. CDR3 length equals 13 residues. The CDR3 nucleotides read TGTGCCAGCAGCGCCCTTCCTCGGTACGAGCAGTACTTC. It codes for CASSALPRYEQYF.

This chain uses TRBV2 with TRBJ2-5; 7 nucleotides align to TRBD2. The CDR3 is made up of 15 amino acids. The V and J ends lost 3 bases and 0 bases, in that order; junction bases with no gene match: 4. The germline CDR1 and CDR2 sequences are SNHLY and FYNNEI. The CDR3, as DNA: TGTGCCAGCAGTGATGGGGCGGGGGACCAAGAGACCCAGTACTTC. Translated: CASSDGAGDQETQYF.